Following are 22 T cell receptor beta chains from one sample sequenced in a study of T cell responses to AZD1222 COVID-19 vaccine. The method was immunoSEQ multiplex PCR; TCRdb's version includes in-frame clones alone and lacks a portion of them. The sample has around 140,000 clones; around nine tenths are singletons. Sequencing used peripheral blood, obtained on day 0 of AZD1222 vaccination. These receptors were collected from an adult in good health.

Concerning this clone: The CDR3 ends on some other residue instead of the conserved phenylalanine or tryptophan, so this is likely a read error. No DNA is shown, since the ends of the CDR3 on it are uncertain; the CDR3 is the one TCRdb lists. The V call is TRBV28, the J call TRBJ1-4; the table calls TRBD1, which could not be checked here. Germline V CDR1 and CDR2: MDHEN, SYDVKM. The CDR3 length is 14 residues, termini included. CDR3 sequence reads: CASSSGTALTGVSV.

This rearrangement joins TRBV19 to TRBJ2-5; weak D call: TRBD1 (6 bases). V was trimmed by 3 bases and J by 5 bases, leaving 16 bases between them. The CDR3 is made up of 15 amino acids. CDR1 LNHDA and CDR2 SQIVND come from the germline V gene (reference sequence). CDR3: CASSIVAGAGETQYF. Here the CDR3 DNA reads TGTGCCAGTAGTATTGTTGCAGGGGCTGGTGAGACCCAGTACTTC.

The CDR3 DNA reads TGTGCCAGCAGTTTAAGACAGACTAACTATGGCTACACCTTC. Amino acid sequence: CASSLRQTNYGYTF. The chain uses TRBV28 and TRBJ1-2; D possibly corresponds to TRBD1 (5 bases). The CDR3 covers 14 residues. CDR1 and CDR2 (germline): MDHEN, SYDVKM. Trimming took off 2 bases at V and 0 bases at J, with 7 bases between the two ends.

The chain has TRBV19 and TRBJ1-1, with TRBD1 identical over 7 bases. This CDR3 has 12 amino acids. The V segment lost 11 bases and the J segment 8 bases; nucleotides outside the gene matches: 11. Per germline, CDR1 LNHDA and CDR2 SQIVND (reference sequence). The CDR3 sequence is CAGRTGLNEAFF. Here the CDR3 DNA reads TGTGCCGGGAGGACAGGTTTGAACGAAGCTTTCTTT.

The rearrangement uses TRBV19 and TRBJ2-5; tentatively, D is TRBD1 or TRBD2 (5 bases each). Germline CDR1 is LNHDA and CDR2 is SQIVND (reference sequence). This CDR3 region has 15 residues. V lost 7 bases, J lost 1 base, and 16 bases lay in between. Here the CDR3 reads CASKPRGPSQETQYF. Here the CDR3 DNA reads TGTGCCAGTAAGCCCCGGGGACCCTCCCAAGAGACCCAGTACTTC.

The rearrangement links TRBV28 to TRBJ2-3, with 12 bases matching TRBD2. The V segment lost 2 bases and the J segment 0 bases; nucleotides outside the gene matches: 3. The CDR3 runs to 17 residues. Germline lookup yields CDR1 MDHEN and CDR2 SYDVKM. The CDR3 spells CASSLLGTSGSTDTQYF. CDR3 DNA sequence: TGTGCCAGCAGTTTACTTGGGACTAGCGGGAGCACAGATACGCAGTATTTT.

V gene TRBV10-2 combines with J gene TRBJ1-2; D is unresolved. This CDR3 is built from 14 residues. The germline CDR1 and CDR2 sequences are WSHSY and SAAADI. Trimming removed 2 bases at V and 10 bases at J, with 17 bases between. This CDR3 is CASSEEVVGPNYTF. In DNA form, the CDR3 reads TGCGCCAGCAGTGAGGAGGTTGTTGGGCCCAACTACACCTTC.

The chain carries TRBV29-1 and TRBJ2-2; D might be TRBD1 (5 bases). The germline V gene encodes CDR1 SQVTM and CDR2 ANQGSEA. V was cut by 1 base and J by 3 bases, with 15 bases left in between. CDR3 length equals 16 residues. Written as DNA, the CDR3 is TGCAGCGTTGAAGGACCCACCGGACAATACACCGGGGAGCTGTTTTTT. This translates into CSVEGPTGQYTGELFF.

A single count supports this clone. The J gene is TRBJ2-1, the V gene TRBV19; D gene ambiguous. This CDR3 has 13 amino acids. With 5 bases removed from V and 6 bases from J, the gap between germline ends came to 11 bases. Germline loops: CDR1 LNHDA, CDR2 SQIVND (reference sequence). CDR3 DNA: TGTGCCAGTAGTGTTGGCCCCGCCAATGAGCAGTTCTTC. It encodes CASSVGPANEQFF. Drawing the rest from reference TRBV19 and TRBJ2-1, the complete variable domain is DGGITQSPKYLFRKEGQNVTLSCEQNLNHDAMYWYRQDPGQGLRLIYYSQIVNDFQKGDIAEGYSVSREKKESFPLTVTSAQKNPTAFYLCASSVGPANEQFFGPGTRLTVL.

The chain recombines TRBV2 with TRBJ1-5, with 11 bases identical to TRBD1. With V trimmed by 6 bases and J by 7 bases, 5 bases remained unmatched. This CDR3 has 14 residues. CDR1 and CDR2 from the germline V gene are SNHLY and FYNNEI. CDR3 bases: TGTGCCAGCAGGGGACAGGGGGGCGGACAGCCCCAGCATTTT. Translated: CASRGQGGGQPQHF.

This clone has more than one count but fewer than ten. The chain links TRBV9 to TRBJ1-6; 7 nucleotides align to TRBD1. Trimming took 3 bases from V and 7 from J; bases not matched to a gene: 10. The CDR3 is 16 residues long. From germline, CDR1 is SGDLS and CDR2 YYNGEE. CDR3 residues: CASSAEQGRGNSPLHF. Here the CDR3 DNA reads TGTGCCAGCAGCGCGGAACAGGGGAGGGGGAATTCACCCCTCCACTTT. The variable domain in full, completed from reference TRBV9 and TRBJ1-6, reads DSGVTQTPKHLITATGQRVTLRCSPRSGDLSVYWYQQSLDQGLQFLIQYYNGEERAKGNILERFSAQQFPDLHSELNLSSLELGDSALYFCASSAEQGRGNSPLHFGNGTRLTVT.

V is TRBV23-1 and J is TRBJ2-2; D is tentatively TRBD1 or TRBD2 (5 bases each). TRBV23-1 has ORF status, its function being uncertain. V shed 7 bases and J shed 6 bases, with 15 bases lying between them. The CDR3 spans 14 residues. The CDR3 protein is CASIGASYSGELFF. The CDR3 DNA follows: TGCGCCAGCATCGGGGCGTCCTACTCCGGGGAGCTGTTTTTT.

V and J are TRBV5-4 and TRBJ2-7; 7 nucleotides agree with TRBD1. Germline CDR1 is SGHNT and CDR2 is YYREEE (reference sequence). V dropped 0 bases and J dropped 7; count of bases not matched to a gene: 10. The length of the CDR3 is 15 residues. The CDR3 DNA sequence: TGTGCCAGCAGCTTGGCTGGACAGGCGGCAAGGGAGCAGTACTTC. Translated: CASSLAGQAAREQYF.

V gene TRBV28 combines with J gene TRBJ1-5, with D uncertain. CDR1 MDHEN and CDR2 SYDVKM come from the germline V gene. Trimming took off 3 bases at V and 6 bases at J, with 3 bases between the two ends. CDR3 length: 11 residues. The CDR3 region is CASSFSQPQHF. The CDR3 DNA reads as TGTGCCAGCAGTTTCAGTCAGCCCCAGCATTTT.

The chain combines TRBV18 with TRBJ1-4; D remains unclear. The V and J ends lost 6 bases and 0 bases respectively, with 11 bases between them. Germline CDR1 is KGHSH and CDR2 is LQKENI. There are 15 residues in the CDR3. The CDR3 sequence is CASSLGPATNEKLFF. The CDR3 bases are TGTGCCAGCTCCCTCGGGCCTGCAACTAATGAAAAACTGTTTTTT.

The chain combines TRBV28 with TRBJ1-1; D is perhaps TRBD1 (6 bases). Trimming took 6 bases from V and 3 from J, leaving 8 bases between them. The CDR3 has 12 amino acids. The germline V gene has CDR1 MDHEN and CDR2 SYDVKM. CDR3 region: CASRRQDTEAFF. For the CDR3, the DNA is TGTGCCAGCAGACGACAGGACACTGAAGCTTTCTTT.

The chain employs TRBV6-5 and TRBJ1-4; D is perhaps TRBD1 (5 bases). Trimming left V 2 bases short and J 5 bases short, with 9 bases between. This CDR3 is 14 amino acids long. The germline V gene has CDR1 MNHEY and CDR2 SVGAGI. CDR3 coding DNA: TGTGCCAGCAGTTACGGGGGAAACAATGAAAAACTGTTTTTT. The encoded protein is CASSYGGNNEKLFF.

CDR3 residues: CASTPLGFNYGYTF. CDR3 coding DNA: TGTGCCAGCACCCCATTAGGCTTTAACTATGGCTACACCTTC. The chain is built from TRBV13 and TRBJ1-2; D call uncertain. CDR3 size: 14 residues. The germline gives CDR1 PRHDT, CDR2 FYEKMQ (reference sequence). Deletions cut 7 bases from V and 1 base from J, with 13 bases between.

This clone has just one count. V and J are TRBV5-6 and TRBJ1-1, with 8 bases aligning to TRBD1. V shed 1 base, J shed 4 bases, and the junction held 15 bases outside the gene matches. The germline V gene encodes CDR1 SGHDT and CDR2 YYEEEE. CDR3 length equals 18 residues. The CDR3 DNA sequence: TGTGCCAGCAGCTTGTTCTATTGGGCAGGGGGCATTACCACTGAAGCTTTCTTT. As protein: CASSLFYWAGGITTEAFF.

The chain joins TRBV28 to TRBJ1-2, with TRBD1 matching over 8 bases. CDR1 and CDR2 from the germline V gene are MDHEN and SYDVKM. CDR3 length: 15 residues. Unmatched junction bases numbered 12, after V lost 6 bases and J lost 6 bases. The CDR3 sequence is CASSWGQVLHHGYTF. The CDR3 region has the DNA TGTGCCAGCAGCTGGGGACAGGTTTTGCATCATGGCTACACCTTC.

The chain combines TRBV7-9 with TRBJ2-1, with 15 bases identical to TRBD2. J was trimmed by 7 bases and V by 5 bases; bases with no gene match: 15. Germline values: CDR1 SEHNR, CDR2 FQNEAQ (reference sequence). CDR3 length: 19 amino acids. CDR3 residues: CASSPGTSGGSFRGNEQFF. As DNA, the CDR3 is TGTGCCAGCAGCCCCGGGACTAGCGGGGGGAGCTTTCGGGGTAATGAGCAGTTCTTC.

The chain has TRBV6-5 and TRBJ2-7; the D gene is possibly TRBD2 (6 bases). The CDR3 extends over 12 amino acids. Germline V gives CDR1 MNHEY, CDR2 SVGAGI. V dropped 7 bases and J dropped 0 bases, with 7 bases sitting between them. The CDR3: CASTGSSYEQYF. DNA of the CDR3: TGTGCCAGCACCGGGAGCTCCTACGAGCAGTACTTC.